These 32 T cell receptor beta chains were sequenced from one sample in a study of T-cell memory formation after mild COVID-19. Via MiXCR, TCRdb re-called the 5' RACE reads, giving one row per CDR3 protein. Seen here are 250,000 to 350,000 distinct CDR3 sequences, approximately 16% observed once, and the top ten hold 22%. Specimen: PBMCs or a T cell subset sorted from them (not recorded which). All receptors come from a man between 18 and 35 years old who had mild COVID-19 (a few samples of this study predate the infection). Cell type and time point are not known.

This chain connects TRBV18 to TRBJ2-5, with unresolved D. Trimming took off 0 bases at V and 5 bases at J, with 13 bases between the two ends. This CDR3 is built from 15 residues. CDR1 and CDR2 from the germline V gene are KGHSH and LQKENI. This chain's CDR3 is CASSPPSLNTETQYF. CDR3 nucleotide sequence: TGTGCCAGCTCACCACCGTCCCTAAACACGGAGACCCAGTACTTC.

The chain has TRBV6-2 or TRBV6-3 and TRBJ2-3; 7 bases agree with TRBD2. Germline V lookup: CDR1 MNHEY, CDR2 SVGEGT. The CDR3 sequence is 15 residues long. Trimming took 0 bases from V and 9 from J; bases not matched to a gene: 9. CDR3 coding DNA: TGTGCCAGCAGTTACTCCTCTAGCGGTTCAGTGACGCAGTATTTT. It specifies CASSYSSSGSVTQYF.

The chain links TRBV6-2 or TRBV6-3 to TRBJ2-5; tentatively, D is TRBD1 (6 bases). Trimming cost V 6 bases and J 2 bases, with 19 bases left between them. In germline, CDR1 is MNHEY, CDR2 SVGEGT. The CDR3 totals 16 residues. The CDR3 reads CASSPRPGAPQETQYF. DNA of the CDR3: TGTGCCAGCAGCCCCCGGCCAGGGGCCCCACAAGAGACCCAGTACTTC.

The rearrangement uses TRBV7-3 and TRBJ1-2, with a tentative D call TRBD1 (5 bases). Trimming cost V 5 bases and J 7 bases, with 17 bases left between them. CDR1 and CDR2 from the germline V gene are SGHTA and FQGTGA. This CDR3 has 14 residues. The CDR3: CASSASGAGFGYTF. The DNA of the CDR3 is TGTGCCAGCAGCGCCTCCGGGGCTGGATTTGGCTACACCTTC.

The V gene is TRBV28, the J gene TRBJ2-7; possibly TRBD2 for D (5 bases). Germline loops: CDR1 MDHEN, CDR2 SYDVKM. Trimming took 5 bases from V and 0 from J, leaving 17 bases between them. The CDR3 loop spans 16 amino acids. This CDR3 reads CASSAGKIWSSYEQYF. The CDR3 DNA reads as TGTGCCAGCAGTGCCGGGAAAATCTGGAGCTCCTACGAGCAGTACTTC.

The chain combines TRBV5-1 with TRBJ2-6; a weak D match, TRBD1 (6 bases). The germline CDR1 and CDR2 sequences are SGHRS and YFSETQ. Trimming pared 0 bases from V and 2 bases from J, leaving 9 bases between. The CDR3 contains 16 residues. The CDR3 sequence: CASSLDGGAGANVLTF. In DNA, the CDR3 is TGCGCCAGCAGCTTGGATGGGGGCGCTGGGGCCAACGTCCTGACTTTC.

This clonotype was seen ten or more times. This rearrangement joins TRBV20-1 to TRBJ2-4; 11 positions agree with TRBD1. Germline CDR1 reads DFQATT; CDR2 reads SNEGSKA (reference sequence). V lost 1 base, J lost 7 bases, and 3 bases stayed unmatched. CDR3 length equals 14 residues. CDR3 coding DNA: TGCAGTGCTAGAGGGACAGGGGGCGGTAACATTCAGTACTTC. This translates into CSARGTGGGNIQYF.

The chain uses TRBV4-3 and TRBJ1-5, with no clear D. V was clipped by 3 bases and J by 4 bases, with 7 bases between them. This CDR3 has 13 amino acids. The germline V gene has CDR1 LGHNA and CDR2 YSLEER. For the CDR3, the DNA is TGCGCCAGCAGCCAGGCGGAGAATCAGCCCCAGCATTTT. The encoded protein is CASSQAENQPQHF.

V is TRBV5-1 and J is TRBJ2-7, with D uncertain. Trimming took 3 bases from V and 3 from J, leaving 13 bases between them. Germline CDR1 and CDR2: SGHRS and YFSETQ. This CDR3 is 14 amino acids long. CDR3 region: CASSSSDVIYEQYF. The CDR3 coding sequence is TGCGCCAGCAGCTCCTCGGATGTTATCTACGAGCAGTACTTC.

The chain is built from TRBV24-1 and TRBJ1-2; D unresolved. The CDR3 totals 14 residues. In germline, CDR1 is KGHDR, CDR2 SFDVKD. Trimming took off 3 bases at V and 0 bases at J, with 7 bases between the two ends. In nucleotides, the CDR3 is TGTGCCACCAGTGATGCTCGGGCTAACTATGGCTACACCTTC. Translating gives CATSDARANYGYTF.

This chain connects TRBV15 to TRBJ2-2, with TRBD2 identical over 11 bases. Losses at the gene ends were 3 bases for V and 2 bases for J; bases not matched to a gene: 5. The CDR3 covers 17 residues. CDR1 and CDR2 from the germline V gene are LNHNV and YYDKDF (reference sequence). CDR3 bases: TGTGCCACCAGCAGGCTAGCGGGGGGCTTTAACACCGGGGAGCTGTTTTTT. Amino acid sequence: CATSRLAGGFNTGELFF.

This chain links TRBV10-3 with TRBJ2-2; 7 nucleotides align to TRBD1. CDR1 and CDR2 (germline): ENHRY, SYGVKD. V shed 6 bases and J 0 bases; nucleotides not matched to a gene: 1. The CDR3 runs 14 residues. CDR3 nucleotides: TGTGCCATCAGAGGGACAGCGAACACCGGGGAGCTGTTTTTT. This gives the protein CAIRGTANTGELFF.

This chain connects TRBV2 to TRBJ2-5, with no clear D. The V gene lost 2 bases and the J gene lost 5 bases, with 3 bases spanning the gap. CDR1 and CDR2 from the germline V gene are SNHLY and FYNNEI. CDR3 length: 11 residues. CDR3 amino acids: CASSEWETQYF. In DNA, the CDR3 is TGTGCCAGCAGTGAATGGGAGACCCAGTACTTC.

The V and J genes are TRBV7-2 and TRBJ2-5, with 10 bases matching TRBD1. This CDR3 is 15 amino acids long. V shed 5 bases, J shed 5 bases, and the junction held 8 bases outside the gene matches. CDR1 and CDR2 from the germline V gene are SGHTA and FQGNSA. The CDR3 protein is CASSPRDRGRETQYF. CDR3 nucleotide sequence: TGTGCCAGCAGCCCCCGGGACAGGGGACGTGAGACCCAGTACTTC.

This chain joins TRBV12-3 or TRBV12-4 and TRBJ1-5; the D is unclear. CDR3 length: 16 amino acids. V lost 1 base and J 0 bases, leaving 10 bases between the germline ends. The CDR3 protein is CASSLDSLYSNQPQHF. In DNA form, the CDR3 reads TGTGCCAGCAGTTTAGACAGCCTCTATAGCAATCAGCCCCAGCATTTT.

This clonotype was counted between two and nine times. The V and J genes are TRBV28 and TRBJ2-2; D might be TRBD2 (5 bases). The CDR3 is 14 amino acids. Germline values: CDR1 MDHEN, CDR2 SYDVKM. Trimming removed 5 bases from V and 3 bases from J, with 10 bases in between. The CDR3 here is CASSEPGYTGELFF. The CDR3 DNA is TGTGCCAGCAGTGAGCCGGGGTACACCGGGGAGCTGTTTTTT.

The chain recombines TRBV4-3 with TRBJ1-5; the D gene is possibly TRBD1 (5 bases). Germline CDR1 and CDR2: LGHNA and YSLEER. CDR3 length: 19 amino acids. Between the trimmed V and J ends, which lost 0 bases and 0 bases, there was a span of 18 bases. Here the CDR3 DNA reads TGCGCCAGCAGCCAAGAGCAACGGCGGGGGTTCTATAGCAATCAGCCCCAGCATTTT. This codes for CASSQEQRRGFYSNQPQHF.

This chain joins TRBV5-1 and TRBJ1-1; tentative D call: TRBD1 (5 bases). The CDR3 consists of 15 residues. Trimming pared 4 bases from V and 7 bases from J, leaving 20 bases between. Germline V CDR1 and CDR2: SGHRS, YFSETQ. The CDR3 protein is CASSRDGALPYEAFF. The CDR3 bases are TGCGCCAGCAGCCGGGATGGGGCTTTACCTTATGAAGCTTTCTTT.

The V and J genes are TRBV4-3 and TRBJ2-1; D ambiguous. CDR1 is LGHNA, CDR2 YSLEER, per germline. The CDR3 has 14 residues. V lost 1 base to trimming and J lost 4 bases, with 8 bases between them. CDR3 bases: TGCGCCAGCAGCCAAGTGCAAGGGTACAATGAGCAGTTCTTC. Translated, it gives CASSQVQGYNEQFF.

This clonotype was observed a few times. The rearrangement joins TRBV7-2 to TRBJ2-7; TRBD2 might be the D (6 bases). Germline CDR1 SGHTA, CDR2 FQGNSA. CDR3 length: 14 amino acids. V was clipped by 0 bases and J by 7 bases, with 13 bases between them. CDR3 nucleotide sequence: TGTGCCAGCAGCTTAGCCGGGGGTCCGAAAGAGCAGTACGTC. Its protein product is CASSLAGGPKEQYV.

This clonotype showed up just a few times. The chain has TRBV29-1 and TRBJ2-7; no reliable D call. Germline CDR1 and CDR2: SQVTM and ANQGSEA. This CDR3 spans 14 amino acids. With 5 bases removed from V and 2 bases from J, the gap between germline ends came to 16 bases. This CDR3 is CSVQHPMIPYEQYF. CDR3 in DNA: TGCAGCGTTCAACACCCGATGATTCCCTACGAGCAGTACTTC.

A few counts support this clonotype. The V call is TRBV20-1, the J call TRBJ2-7; D uncertain. The CDR3 is 13 amino acids. Looked up from germline, CDR1 is DFQATT and CDR2 is SNEGSKA (reference sequence). The V end was cut by 6 bases, the J end by 6 bases, with 18 bases between. Here the CDR3 reads CSAPNFADSEQYV. The CDR3 DNA reads TGCAGTGCACCCAACTTCGCCGACTCCGAGCAGTACGTC.

This clonotype was counted between two and nine times. V usage is TRBV10-3 and J usage is TRBJ2-4; D may be TRBD1 or TRBD2 (5 bases each). V lost 3 bases and J lost 3, with 9 bases in between. The CDR3 has 14 residues. In germline, CDR1 is ENHRY, CDR2 SYGVKD. CDR3 nucleotide sequence: TGTGCCATCAGTGAAGACAGCGGCAAAAACATTCAGTACTTC. Its protein is CAISEDSGKNIQYF.

The chain has TRBV6-5 and TRBJ1-3; no clear D. Trimming shortened V by 8 bases and J by 2 bases, and 10 bases separated the two germline ends. The CDR3 is 13 residues long. Germline V gives CDR1 MNHEY, CDR2 SVGAGI. CDR3 nucleotide sequence: TGTGCCAGCGGTGGGTTGGCTGGAAACACCATATATTTT. It is translated as CASGGLAGNTIYF.

The chain has TRBV11-2 and TRBJ1-5; D uncertain. Germline V gives CDR1 SGHAT, CDR2 FQNNGV. The V gene lost 6 bases and the J gene lost 3 bases, with 12 bases spanning the gap. This CDR3 spans 14 amino acids. The CDR3 loop reads CASSERPYNQPQHF. The DNA of the CDR3 is TGTGCCAGCAGTGAGAGGCCGTACAATCAGCCCCAGCATTTT. The whole variable domain, remainder taken from reference TRBV11-2 and TRBJ1-5, is EAGVAQSPRYKIIEKRQSVAFWCNPISGHATLYWYQQILGQGPKLLIQFQNNGVVDDSQLPKDRFSAERLKGVDSTLKIQPAKLEDSAVYLCASSERPYNQPQHFGDGTRLSIL.

This clonotype was counted a few times. The chain employs TRBV13 and TRBJ2-2; 8 positions agree with TRBD2. V gave up 5 bases and J gave up 6 bases; unmatched junction bases: 8. The CDR3 runs to 15 residues. Germline V gene sequence: CDR1 PRHDT, CDR2 FYEKMQ (reference sequence). In nucleotides, the CDR3 is TGTGCCAGCAGCCCGTACGGGGGGGCGTCCGGGGAGCTGTTTTTT. Translation: CASSPYGGASGELFF.

This clonotype was picked up a small number of times. The V gene is TRBV28, the J gene TRBJ2-2, with 7 bases lining up with TRBD2. Per the germline V gene, CDR1 is MDHEN and CDR2 is SYDVKM. Trimming took 7 bases from V and 0 from J; bases not matched to a gene: 5. The CDR3 has 15 amino acids. The chain's CDR3 is CASNGGGANTGELFF. CDR3 nucleotides: TGTGCCAGCAACGGCGGGGGTGCGAACACCGGGGAGCTGTTTTTT.

This clonotype was observed a handful of times. V gene TRBV7-6 combines with J gene TRBJ2-5; D not resolved. The CDR3 length is 14 residues. Germline V gene sequence: CDR1 SGHVS, CDR2 FNYEAQ. V was cut by 5 bases and J by 5 bases, with 15 bases left in between. The CDR3 DNA reads TGTGCCAGCAGCCCCAGTTTCAACTTGGAGACCCAGTACTTC. The encoded protein is CASSPSFNLETQYF.

This clonotype was counted at least ten times. CDR3 residues: CSAKRRGGETQYF. Written as DNA, the CDR3 is TGCAGTGCTAAGCGCCGGGGCGGGGAGACCCAGTACTTC. This chain links TRBV20-1 with TRBJ2-5, with D perhaps matching TRBD1 or TRBD2 (5 bases each). V was clipped by 4 bases and J by 5 bases, with 14 bases between them. Germline V CDR1 and CDR2: DFQATT, SNEGSKA (reference sequence). The CDR3 has 13 residues.

The rearrangement uses TRBV2 and TRBJ2-3; 14 positions match TRBD2. The CDR3 has 17 residues. The junction had 7 bases not matched to a gene; V was cut back by 7 bases and J by 1 base. Germline CDR1 reads SNHLY; CDR2 reads FYNNEI. The CDR3 DNA follows: TGTGCCAGCACAACTGGACTAGCGGGGGGCCGCACAGATACGCAGTATTTT. Amino acids: CASTTGLAGGRTDTQYF.

The V and J genes are TRBV7-9 and TRBJ2-7, with no clear D. The ends were cut back, 2 bases at V and 5 bases at J, with 10 bases in the middle. Germline CDR1 and CDR2: SEHNR and FQNEAQ (reference sequence). CDR3 length equals 13 residues. The DNA of the CDR3 is TGTGCCAGCAGCTTAATTGGCGGCGACGAGCAGTACGTC. Protein product: CASSLIGGDEQYV.

V and J are TRBV5-1 and TRBJ2-3; 10 bases match TRBD2. J was trimmed by 6 bases and V by 4 bases; bases with no gene match: 20. This CDR3 region has 19 residues. From germline, CDR1 is SGHRS and CDR2 YFSETQ. The CDR3 sequence: CASSRSAGWSGGEADTQYF. CDR3 nucleotide sequence: TGCGCCAGCAGCCGCTCCGCGGGATGGAGCGGGGGGGAGGCGGATACGCAGTATTTT.